Sequencing of this T cell receptor (beta chain) was carried out in a study of T cell repertoires in cytomegalovirus infection. The sample holds a few counts of this clonotype. What it recognizes is unknown. This CDR3 has 15 amino acids. Trimming took 1 base from V and 5 from J, leaving 14 bases between them. The germline CDR1 and CDR2 sequences are MGHRA and YSYEKL. General observations from the study: Cumulated frequencies of public TCR beta families served to identify carriers of CMV plus the relevant HLA.

In TCRdb, the reads were re-called with MiXCR into one record per CDR3 protein. This table has about 700,000 distinct CDR3 sequences, roughly 30% appearing once. The V gene is TRBV4-1, the J gene TRBJ2-5; possibly TRBD1 for D (5 bases). This receptor was identified in a human donor in good health (CMV status not recorded). Some clones in this sample may be carry-over from other donors' samples. The material sequenced was cultured PBMCs, taken from culture after CMV antigen stimulation. The CDR3 sequence is CASSQGGLGGETQYF. CDR3 in DNA: TGCGCCAGCAGCCAAGGGGGCTTGGGTGGGGAGACCCAGTACTTC.